The rows below give T cell receptor beta chains drawn from one sample of a study of blood T cell repertoires in COVID-19. The assay was immunoSEQ multiplex PCR, and TCRdb's table has in-frame clones only and misses some. The sample has some 200,000 clones; under 90% are singletons. Material for sequencing was peripheral blood. These receptors all stem from a man older than 75 with acute or convalescent COVID-19. Both conserved end residues are part of each CDR3. A D gene is named only where the DNA matches it firmly. Clone size is shown for a subset of rows, as once, few, many or a class of expanded clone.

>TRBV5-4|TRBJ2-5|TRBD2|NA
TGTGCCAGCAGCTCCGGGACTAGCGGGGGACAAGAGACCCAGTACTTC
CASSSGTSGGQETQYF
>TRBV5-1|TRBJ2-1|TRBD1|NA
TGCGCCAGCAGCTTGGCCCCGGGACAGGGTTACAATGAGCAGTTCTTC
CASSLAPGQGYNEQFF
>TRBV19|TRBJ1-6|NA|NA
TGTGCCAGTAGTATCGGACAGAGAAATAATTCACCCCTCCACTTT
CASSIGQRNNSPLHF
>TRBV5-4|TRBJ2-2|NA|NA
TGTGCCAGCAGCTTGGCCGGACAGGGGGAGCTGTTTTTT
CASSLAGQGELFF
>TRBV30|TRBJ1-5|NA|NA
TGTGCCTGGAGTGTAAGGGCCCGAGGGAGCAATCAGCCCCAGCATTTT
CAWSVRARGSNQPQHF
>TRBV4-1|TRBJ2-2|NA|NA
TGCGCCAGCTCCCAAGACATTAGCTACGACACCGGGGAGCTGTTTTTT
CASSQDISYDTGELFF
>TRBV4-1|TRBJ2-1|TRBD2|NA
TGCGCCAGCAGCCAAGTAGTAGCGGGAGGGAGTGAGCAGTTCTTC
CASSQVVAGGSEQFF
>TRBV30|TRBJ2-7|NA|NA
TGTGCCTGGAGGGGGAGCTCCTACGAGCAGTACTTC
CAWRGSSYEQYF
>TRBV27|TRBJ2-7|TRBD2|NA
TGTGCCAGCAGTTCCCTGGCTAGCGGGAGGTACGAGCAGTACTTC
CASSSLASGRYEQYF
>TRBV29-1|TRBJ2-5|TRBD2|NA
TGCAGCGTTGAGGGGGGACTAGCGGGGGTCCAAGAGACCCAGTACTTC
CSVEGGLAGVQETQYF
>TRBV7-2|TRBJ1-2|TRBD1|NA
TGTGCCAGCAGCTTACTCCGTTCCGGGACAGGGGGCAGGGGCTACACCTTC
CASSLLRSGTGGRGYTF
>TRBV10-3|TRBJ1-5|NA|few
TGTGCCATCAGCGACAGGAGCAATCAGCCCCAGCATTTT
CAISDRSNQPQHF
>TRBV18|TRBJ1-2|NA|NA
TGTGCCAGCTCACCATCCAACCCAGGGGACTATGGCTACACCTTC
CASSPSNPGDYGYTF
>TRBV5-1|TRBJ2-1|TRBD1|NA
TGCGCCAGCAGCTTGGGGACAGGGTTCAATGAGCAGTTCTTC
CASSLGTGFNEQFF
>TRBV12-5|TRBJ2-7|NA|NA
TGTGCTAGTGGTTTGGTACTGCTCATTCTCCCGGGACACCATAGCTACGAGCAGTACTTC
CASGLVLLILPGHHSYEQYF
>TRBV28|TRBJ1-3|TRBD1|NA
TGTGCCAGCAGCCTGGACAGGGGCTCTGGAAACACCATATATTTT
CASSLDRGSGNTIYF
>TRBV28|TRBJ2-3|TRBD2|NA
TGTGCCACCCACCCTGGGACTACCAGCACAGATACGCAGTATTTT
CATHPGTTSTDTQYF
>TRBV6-5|TRBJ2-3|NA|NA
TGTGCCAGTGCCAGGTGGGGCACAGATACGCAGTATTTT
CASARWGTDTQYF
>TRBV28|TRBJ1-1|TRBD1|NA
TGTGCCAGCAGTTCAAGGACAGGAAGGAACACTGAAGCTTTCTTT
CASSSRTGRNTEAFF
>TRBV27|TRBJ2-3|NA|NA
TGTGCCAGCAGCTCCGGGAAGAACCCTGACACAGATACGCAGTATTTT
CASSSGKNPDTDTQYF
>TRBV5-1|TRBJ2-3|NA|once
TGCGCCAGCAGGCTAACCATCACAGATACGCAGTATTTT
CASRLTITDTQYF
>TRBV7-9|TRBJ2-1|NA|once
TGTGCCAGCAGCATATACAATGAGCAGTTCTTC
CASSIYNEQFF
>TRBV5-8|TRBJ2-1|TRBD2|NA
TGTGCCAGCAGCTTGGCCGGGCTAGCGGGAGTTGCCTACAATGAGCAGTTCTTC
CASSLAGLAGVAYNEQFF